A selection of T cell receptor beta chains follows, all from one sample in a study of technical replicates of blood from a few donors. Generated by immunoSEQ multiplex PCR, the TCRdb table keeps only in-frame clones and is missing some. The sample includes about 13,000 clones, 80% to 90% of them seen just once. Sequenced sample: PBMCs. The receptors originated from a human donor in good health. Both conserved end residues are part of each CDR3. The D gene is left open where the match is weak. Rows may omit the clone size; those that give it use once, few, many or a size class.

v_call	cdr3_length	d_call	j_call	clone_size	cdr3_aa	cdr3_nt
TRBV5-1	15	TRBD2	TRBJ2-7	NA	CASSSYSGILYEQYF	TGCGCCAGCAGCTCCTACAGCGGGATCCTCTACGAGCAGTACTTC
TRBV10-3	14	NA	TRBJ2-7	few	CAISPGEAPYEQYF	TGTGCCATCAGCCCCGGGGAGGCCCCCTACGAGCAGTACTTC
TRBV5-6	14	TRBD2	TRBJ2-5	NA	CASSRAGLKETQYF	TGTGCCAGCAGCCGAGCGGGACTCAAAGAGACCCAGTACTTC
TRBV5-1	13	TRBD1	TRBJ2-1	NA	CASSSMTGTEQFF	TGCGCCAGCAGCTCGATGACAGGGACCGAGCAGTTCTTC
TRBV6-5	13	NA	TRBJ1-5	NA	CASSYLIDQPQHF	TGTGCCAGCAGTTACCTCATAGATCAGCCCCAGCATTTT
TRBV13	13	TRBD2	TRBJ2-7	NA	CATSGGNDYEQYF	TGTGCCACCAGCGGGGGGAATGACTACGAGCAGTACTTC
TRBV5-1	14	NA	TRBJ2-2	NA	CASRSLPHTGELFF	TGCGCCAGCCGCTCCCTCCCTCACACCGGGGAGCTGTTTTTT
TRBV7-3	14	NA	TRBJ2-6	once	CASSSHSGANVLTF	TGTGCCAGCAGCAGCCACTCTGGGGCCAACGTCCTGACTTTC
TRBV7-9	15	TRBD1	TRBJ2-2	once	CASSTGQGTTGELFF	TGTGCCAGCAGTACGGGACAGGGGACGACCGGGGAGCTGTTTTTT
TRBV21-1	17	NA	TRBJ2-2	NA	CASIPWGGSEDTGELFF	TGTGCCAGCATCCCCTGGGGGGGGTCGGAGGACACCGGGGAGCTGTTTTTT
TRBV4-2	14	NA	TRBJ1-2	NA	CASSQDPGVAGYTF	TGTGCCAGCAGCCAAGATCCAGGGGTGGCTGGCTACACCTTC
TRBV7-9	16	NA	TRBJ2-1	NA	CASTPVVARPYNEQFF	TGTGCCAGCACCCCGGTCGTAGCGCGGCCCTACAATGAGCAGTTCTTC
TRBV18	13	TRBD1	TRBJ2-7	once	CASSGQGNYEQYF	TGTGCCAGCTCAGGACAGGGTAACTACGAGCAGTACTTC
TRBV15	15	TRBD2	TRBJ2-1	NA	CATSSGLAGANEQFF	TGTGCCACCAGCAGCGGACTAGCGGGAGCCAATGAGCAGTTCTTC
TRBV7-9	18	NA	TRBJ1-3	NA	CASSLDYALKHSGNTIYF	TGTGCCAGCAGCTTAGATTATGCCCTGAAACACTCTGGAAACACCATATATTTT
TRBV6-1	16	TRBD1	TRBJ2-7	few	CASSEAPGQGAGEQYF	TGTGCCAGCAGTGAAGCACCGGGACAGGGGGCAGGCGAGCAGTACTTC
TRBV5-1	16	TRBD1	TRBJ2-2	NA	CASSQGQVSGTGELFF	TGCGCCAGCAGCCAGGGACAGGTTTCTGGAACCGGGGAGCTGTTTTTT
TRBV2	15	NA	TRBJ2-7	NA	CASRTGVAGTYEQYF	TGTGCCAGCAGAACCGGGGTGGCGGGAACCTACGAGCAGTACTTC
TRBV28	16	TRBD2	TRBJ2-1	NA	CASSPPWTSGGDEQFF	TGTGCCAGCAGTCCCCCCTGGACTAGCGGGGGCGATGAGCAGTTCTTC
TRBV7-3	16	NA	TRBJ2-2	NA	CASSLMQGIVTGELFF	TGTGCCAGCAGCTTAATGCAGGGGATAGTAACCGGGGAGCTGTTTTTT
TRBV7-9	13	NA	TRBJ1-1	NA	CASSLSLSLEAFF	TGTGCCAGCAGCCTATCCCTCTCCCTCGAAGCTTTCTTT
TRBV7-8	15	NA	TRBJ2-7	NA	CASSLRQGEAYEQYF	TGTGCCAGCAGCCTTCGCCAAGGGGAGGCCTACGAGCAGTACTTC
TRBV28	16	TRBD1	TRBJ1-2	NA	CASSSPGTGINYGYTF	TGTGCCAGCAGCTCCCCGGGGACAGGGATTAACTATGGCTACACCTTC
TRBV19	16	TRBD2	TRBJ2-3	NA	CASSFRTSGSTDTQYF	TGTGCCAGTAGTTTCAGGACTAGCGGGAGCACAGATACGCAGTATTTT
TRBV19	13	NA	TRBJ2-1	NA	CASSMGSNNEQFF	TGTGCCAGTAGTATGGGCTCCAACAATGAGCAGTTCTTC
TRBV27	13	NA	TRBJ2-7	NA	CASSSAGSYEQYF	TGTGCCAGCAGTTCGGCAGGCTCCTACGAGCAGTACTTC
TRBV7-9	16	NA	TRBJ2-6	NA	CASSLAPGSGANVLTF	TGTGCCAGCAGCTTAGCCCCGGGTTCTGGGGCCAACGTCCTGACTTTC
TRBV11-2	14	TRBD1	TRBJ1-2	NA	CASSSGTGHYGYTF	TGTGCCAGCAGCTCCGGGACAGGTCACTATGGCTACACCTTC
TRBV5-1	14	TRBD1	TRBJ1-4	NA	CASGPGQSTEKLFF	TGCGCCAGCGGACCGGGACAGAGCACTGAAAAACTGTTTTTT
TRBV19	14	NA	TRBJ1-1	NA	CASSPLQGPTEAFF	TGTGCCAGTAGTCCACTACAGGGCCCCACTGAAGCTTTCTTT
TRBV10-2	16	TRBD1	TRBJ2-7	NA	CASSSGTGTSAYEQYF	TGCGCCAGCAGCTCCGGGACAGGGACAAGTGCCTACGAGCAGTACTTC
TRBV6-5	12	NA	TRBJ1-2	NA	CASSQGRGGYTF	TGTGCCAGCAGTCAGGGGAGGGGTGGCTACACCTTC
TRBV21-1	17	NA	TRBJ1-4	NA	CASSKFRDRRSDEKLFF	TGTGCCAGCAGCAAGTTTAGGGACAGGAGGTCGGATGAAAAACTGTTTTTT
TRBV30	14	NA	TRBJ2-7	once	CAWTPAGSEWEQYF	TGTGCCTGGACCCCTGCGGGGTCCGAATGGGAGCAGTACTTC
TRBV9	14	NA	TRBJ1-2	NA	CASSVGGRASGYTF	TGTGCCAGCAGCGTAGGGGGGAGGGCGAGCGGCTACACCTTC
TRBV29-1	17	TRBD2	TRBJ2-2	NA	CSVDGLAGGLNTGELFF	TGCAGCGTTGATGGACTAGCGGGAGGGTTGAACACCGGGGAGCTGTTTTTT
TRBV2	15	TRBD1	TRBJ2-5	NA	CASSGATGTGETQYF	TGTGCCAGCAGTGGAGCCACCGGGACAGGAGAGACCCAGTACTTC
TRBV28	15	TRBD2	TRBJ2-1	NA	CASNQVAGGRYEQFF	TGTGCCAGCAACCAGGTGGCGGGAGGGCGGTATGAGCAGTTCTTC
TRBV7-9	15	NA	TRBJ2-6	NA	CASSLLGYGANVLTF	TGTGCCAGCAGCTTATTGGGCTACGGGGCCAACGTCCTGACTTTC
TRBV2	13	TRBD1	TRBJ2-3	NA	CATGGPSTDTQYF	TGTGCCACAGGGGGCCCGAGCACAGATACGCAGTATTTT
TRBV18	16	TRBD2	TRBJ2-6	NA	CASSTPGGSGANVLTF	TGTGCCAGCTCAACCCCGGGGGGTTCGGGGGCCAACGTCCTGACTTTC
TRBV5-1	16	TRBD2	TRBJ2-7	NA	CASSSSGTSGSGEQYF	TGCGCCAGCAGCAGCTCCGGGACTAGCGGGAGTGGCGAGCAGTACTTC
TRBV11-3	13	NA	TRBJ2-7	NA	CASSLMSGYEQYF	TGTGCCAGCAGCTTAATGTCGGGCTACGAGCAGTACTTC
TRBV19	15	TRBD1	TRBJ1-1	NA	CASTQGAGRVTEAFF	TGTGCCAGTACCCAGGGGGCAGGGAGGGTTACTGAAGCTTTCTTT
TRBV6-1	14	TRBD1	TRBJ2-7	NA	CASSSTGQNYEQYF	TGTGCCAGCAGCTCCACGGGACAGAACTACGAGCAGTACTTC
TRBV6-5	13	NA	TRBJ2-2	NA	CASSYYETGELFF	TGTGCCAGCAGTTACTACGAGACCGGGGAGCTGTTTTTT
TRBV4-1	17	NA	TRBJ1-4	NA	CASSQDGAGQRYEKLFF	TGCGCCAGCAGCCAAGATGGGGCGGGGCAGAGGTATGAAAAACTGTTTTTT
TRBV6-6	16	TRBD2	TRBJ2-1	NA	CASSPRGGRDGNEQFF	TGTGCCAGCAGTCCCCGGGGCGGGAGGGATGGCAATGAGCAGTTCTTC
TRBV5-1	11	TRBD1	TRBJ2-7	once	CASSPGGEQYF	TGCGCCAGCAGCCCAGGGGGCGAGCAGTACTTC
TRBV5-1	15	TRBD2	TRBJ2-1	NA	CASSLVAGVGNEQFF	TGCGCCAGCAGCTTGGTGGCGGGAGTCGGGAATGAGCAGTTCTTC
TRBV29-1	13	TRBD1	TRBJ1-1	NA	CSVAPGQKTEAFF	TGCAGCGTCGCCCCGGGACAGAAAACTGAAGCTTTCTTT
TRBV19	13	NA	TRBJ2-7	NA	CASPGEGCEEQYF	TGTGCCAGCCCAGGGGAGGGTTGTGAAGAGCAGTACTTC
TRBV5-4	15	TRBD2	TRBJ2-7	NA	CASSVGLAGVYEQYF	TGTGCCAGCAGCGTTGGACTAGCGGGAGTCTACGAGCAGTACTTC